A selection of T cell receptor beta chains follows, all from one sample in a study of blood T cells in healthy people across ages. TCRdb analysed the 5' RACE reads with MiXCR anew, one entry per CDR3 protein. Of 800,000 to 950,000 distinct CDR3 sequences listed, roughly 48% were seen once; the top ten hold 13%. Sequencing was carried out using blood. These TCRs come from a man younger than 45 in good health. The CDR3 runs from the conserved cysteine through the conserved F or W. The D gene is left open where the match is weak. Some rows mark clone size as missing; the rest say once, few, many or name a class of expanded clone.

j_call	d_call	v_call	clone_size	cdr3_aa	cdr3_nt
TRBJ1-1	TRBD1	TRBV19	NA	CASSTRQGKAFF	TGTGCCAGTAGTACCCGACAGGGAAAAGCTTTCTTT
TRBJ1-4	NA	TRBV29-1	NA	CSVSGQPDEKLFF	TGCAGCGTTTCTGGACAGCCCGATGAAAAACTGTTTTTT
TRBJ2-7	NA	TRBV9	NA	CASSADGGPPYEQYF	TGTGCCAGCAGCGCCGACGGCGGCCCCCCCTACGAGCAGTACTTC
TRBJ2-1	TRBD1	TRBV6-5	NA	CASSYSGTGGWDEQFF	TGTGCCAGCAGTTACTCGGGGACAGGGGGCTGGGATGAGCAGTTCTTC
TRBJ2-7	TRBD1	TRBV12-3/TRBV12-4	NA	CASSNGQGREQYF	TGTGCCAGCAGTAACGGACAGGGCCGTGAGCAGTACTTC
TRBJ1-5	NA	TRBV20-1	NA	CSATPGHINQPQHF	TGCAGTGCAACTCCGGGACATATTAACCAGCCCCAGCATTTT
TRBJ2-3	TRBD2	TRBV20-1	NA	CSARGASGAGYTQYF	TGCAGTGCTAGAGGGGCTAGCGGTGCTGGGTATACGCAGTATTTT
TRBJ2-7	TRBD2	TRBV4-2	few	CASSPDGKAGGYEQYF	TGTGCCAGCAGCCCCGATGGAAAAGCGGGGGGATACGAGCAGTACTTC
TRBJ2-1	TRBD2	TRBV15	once	CATSRVGTSGDYNEQFF	TGTGCCACCAGCAGAGTGGGGACTAGCGGAGACTACAATGAGCAGTTCTTC
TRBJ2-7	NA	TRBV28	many	CASGSYEQYF	TGTGCCAGCGGTTCCTACGAGCAGTACTTC
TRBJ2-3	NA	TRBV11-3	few	CASSSSGGRVTDTQYF	TGTGCCAGCAGCTCCTCCGGGGGGCGGGTCACAGATACGCAGTATTTT
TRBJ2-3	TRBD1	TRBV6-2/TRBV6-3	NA	CATSDRGDGTDTQYF	TGTGCCACCTCGGACAGGGGAGACGGCACAGATACGCAGTATTTT